What follows are 21 T cell receptor beta chains derived from one specimen sequenced in a study of human T cells and chemical hapten exposure. Using its own MiXCR run on the RACE reads, TCRdb lists one record per CDR3 protein. The sample has 130,000 or so distinct CDR3 sequences, approximately 11% seen once. Time point denoted: patch test 3, about 24 weeks after DPC sensitization. Noted treatment: therapeutic diphenylcyclopropenone sensitization with weekly scalp DPC. Sequenced material: whole blood, taken in connection with sensitization to the hapten diphenylcyclopropenone (DPC). The receptors shown here come from a woman in her fifties or sixties with alopecia areata. Some clones in this sample may be carry-over from other donors' samples.

This clonotype was counted a few times. The chain combines TRBV6-2 or TRBV6-3 with TRBJ1-5; maybe TRBD1 (5 bases). CDR1 is MNHEY and CDR2 is SVGEGT in the germline V gene. The V and J ends lost 7 bases and 7 bases respectively, with 14 bases between them. The CDR3 runs to 13 residues. The CDR3 sequence: CASTYLGGQPQHF. CDR3 sequence (DNA): TGTGCCAGCACCTACCTGGGGGGACAGCCCCAGCATTTT.

The rearrangement joins TRBV11-2 to TRBJ1-3; 12 bases agree with TRBD1. With V trimmed by 5 bases and J by 4 bases, 12 bases remained unmatched. This CDR3 has 18 amino acids. Germline lookup yields CDR1 SGHAT and CDR2 FQNNGV. In DNA, the CDR3 is TGTGCCAGCAGCCGCTCTCCGGGACAGGGGGCATCGGGAAACACCATATATTTT. Protein: CASSRSPGQGASGNTIYF. Full variable domain (remainder filled in from reference TRBV11-2 and TRBJ1-3): EAGVAQSPRYKIIEKRQSVAFWCNPISGHATLYWYQQILGQGPKLLIQFQNNGVVDDSQLPKDRFSAERLKGVDSTLKIQPAKLEDSAVYLCASSRSPGQGASGNTIYFGEGSWLTVV.

This clonotype was seen more than once but under ten times. The chain couples TRBV6-2 or TRBV6-3 to TRBJ1-1, with a tentative D call TRBD1 (5 bases). V shed 5 bases and J shed 3 bases, with 10 bases lying between them. Per the germline V gene, CDR1 is MNHEY and CDR2 is SVGEGT. The CDR3 loop spans 13 amino acids. In DNA, the CDR3 is TGTGCCAGCAGTCCAGGGTTCGACACTGAAGCTTTCTTT. Its protein is CASSPGFDTEAFF.

This chain uses TRBV10-3 with TRBJ2-5, with unresolved D. Trimming removed 7 bases at V and 4 bases at J, with 13 bases between. Per germline, CDR1 ENHRY and CDR2 SYGVKD. The CDR3 has 13 amino acids. This CDR3 reads CAITEGPRETQYF. In DNA form, the CDR3 reads TGTGCCATCACCGAAGGTCCCAGAGAGACCCAGTACTTC.

This clonotype occurred a few times. V usage is TRBV7-9 and J usage is TRBJ2-3; 7 nucleotides line up with TRBD1. J gave up 6 bases and V 6 bases, and 3 bases lay outside the gene matches. In germline, CDR1 is SEHNR, CDR2 FQNEAQ (reference sequence). The CDR3 runs to 12 residues. The CDR3 spells CASRIGGDTQYF. DNA of the CDR3: TGTGCCAGCAGAATAGGGGGCGATACGCAGTATTTT.

The rearrangement links TRBV6-2 or TRBV6-3 to TRBJ2-3; the D is unclear. Germline V gene sequence: CDR1 MNHEY, CDR2 SVGEGT. V was pared by 8 bases and J by 0 bases, with 18 bases between. The CDR3 has 16 residues. CDR3 protein: CASALRPTSSTDTQYF. CDR3 DNA: TGTGCCAGCGCCCTCAGGCCGACCTCTAGCACAGATACGCAGTATTTT.

This clonotype was recorded a few times. The chain joins TRBV10-3 to TRBJ1-1, with TRBD1 identical over 10 bases. The V and J ends lost 6 bases and 6 bases, in that order; junction bases with no gene match: 7. The CDR3 is 14 amino acids. The germline gives CDR1 ENHRY, CDR2 SYGVKD. CDR3 in DNA: TGTGCCATCAGGCCGGGACAGGGGATCCCTGAAGCTTTCTTT. Its protein product is CAIRPGQGIPEAFF.

This clonotype was counted a few times. The chain couples TRBV5-1 to TRBJ2-2; no clear D. The V and J ends lost 1 base and 1 base respectively, with 8 bases between them. The germline CDR1 and CDR2 sequences are SGHRS and YFSETQ. The CDR3 spans 15 residues. The CDR3 region has the DNA TGCGCCAGCAGCTTGAACAGAGGGAACACCGGGGAGCTGTTTTTT. This sequence encodes CASSLNRGNTGELFF.

This chain uses TRBV18 with TRBJ2-3, with D perhaps matching TRBD2 (5 bases). Germline V gives CDR1 KGHSH, CDR2 LQKENI. V was clipped by 0 bases and J by 1 base, with 8 bases between them. This CDR3 has 15 residues. DNA for the CDR3: TGTGCCAGCTCACCACCGGGCGGGCGCACAGATACGCAGTATTTT. This sequence encodes CASSPPGGRTDTQYF.

Many counts were recorded for this clonotype. The chain is built from TRBV27 and TRBJ2-7; D perhaps matches TRBD1 (5 bases). The CDR3 covers 15 residues. Between the trimmed V and J ends, which lost 2 bases and 3 bases, there was a span of 14 bases. Germline lookup yields CDR1 MNHEY and CDR2 SMNVEV (reference sequence). CDR3 DNA: TGTGCCAGCAGTTTACATACAGGTTCCCACTACGAGCAGTACTTC. Translation gives CASSLHTGSHYEQYF.

J is TRBJ2-1 and V is TRBV2; 7 bases fit TRBD2. This CDR3 is built from 14 residues. The junction had 10 bases not matched to a gene; V was cut back by 9 bases and J by 5 bases. The germline CDR1 and CDR2 sequences are SNHLY and FYNNEI. CDR3 region: CASTTGTTDNEQFF. The CDR3 bases are TGTGCCAGTACCACCGGGACTACCGACAATGAGCAGTTCTTC.

The chain is built from TRBV20-1 and TRBJ2-6; D remains ambiguous. Germline CDR1 reads DFQATT; CDR2 reads SNEGSKA (reference sequence). The CDR3 spans 17 residues. Trimming pared 6 bases from V and 2 bases from J, leaving 20 bases between. DNA for the CDR3: TGCAGTGCCCAATCTCAGTTACCATTAACTGGGGCCAACGTCCTGACTTTC. The encoded protein is CSAQSQLPLTGANVLTF.

This clonotype was detected ten times or more. The CDR3 reads CASSPGLAGGSHNEQFF. The DNA of the CDR3 is TGTGCCAGCAGCCCGGGACTAGCGGGAGGGTCCCACAATGAGCAGTTCTTC. V and J are TRBV7-2 and TRBJ2-1; 16 bases are a match to TRBD2. This CDR3 is built from 17 residues. V shed 5 bases, J shed 5 bases, and the junction held 6 bases outside the gene matches. CDR1 and CDR2 (germline): SGHTA, FQGNSA.

This clonotype has more than one count but fewer than ten. The rearrangement uses TRBV14 and TRBJ1-2; TRBD1 aligns across 8 bases. V was pared by 3 bases and J by 4 bases, with 4 bases of the junction left unmatched. The CDR3 loop spans 14 amino acids. CDR1 is SGHDN, CDR2 FVKESK, per germline. CDR3 DNA: TGTGCCAGCAGCCAGGCCCAGGGGGCCTATGGCTACACCTTC. It yields the protein CASSQAQGAYGYTF.

This chain uses TRBV12-3 or TRBV12-4 with TRBJ2-7; possibly TRBD2 for D (6 bases). V lost 5 bases to trimming and J lost 6 bases, with 14 bases between them. The CDR3 is 13 residues long. CDR3 sequence: CASSDWRGREQYF. The CDR3 bases are TGTGCCAGCAGTGACTGGAGGGGTCGCGAGCAGTACTTC.

This clonotype turned up a few times. The chain joins TRBV29-1 to TRBJ1-2, with 9 bases matching TRBD1. The trim removed 6 bases at V and 6 bases at J, leaving 8 bases unmatched. The CDR3 has 13 amino acids. Looked up from germline, CDR1 is SQVTM and CDR2 is ANQGSEA. CDR3 loop: CSVPPRDRDGYTF. DNA of the CDR3: TGCAGCGTCCCACCCCGGGACAGGGATGGCTACACCTTC.

This clonotype has ten or more counts. J is TRBJ1-2 and V is TRBV28, with D unclear. Germline lookup yields CDR1 MDHEN and CDR2 SYDVKM. Trimming shortened V by 0 bases and J by 4 bases, and 3 bases separated the two germline ends. This CDR3 has 12 amino acids. In DNA, the CDR3 is TGTGCCAGCAGTTTATGGGCCTATGGCTACACCTTC. Amino acid sequence: CASSLWAYGYTF.

This clonotype was counted ten times or more. V is TRBV18 and J is TRBJ2-7; the D gene is possibly TRBD1 (5 bases). The CDR3 loop spans 15 amino acids. Germline V gene data show CDR1 as KGHSH and CDR2 as LQKENI. V was shortened by 6 bases and J by 0 bases, with 15 bases between the two germline ends. In DNA form, the CDR3 reads TGTGCCAGCTCTCCCGGCAGGGTAACCTCCTACGAGCAGTACTTC. Translation gives CASSPGRVTSYEQYF.

The genes are TRBV20-1 and TRBJ2-7; D uncertain. Trimming took off 5 bases at V and 6 bases at J, with 11 bases between the two ends. Germline CDR1 and CDR2: DFQATT and SNEGSKA (reference sequence). The CDR3 is made up of 11 amino acids. This chain's CDR3 is CSAPTLTEQYF. The CDR3 DNA reads as TGCAGTGCTCCCACTCTCACCGAGCAGTACTTC.

This clonotype was counted only a few times. This chain's CDR3 is CASSRWTSDGTQYF. CDR3 in DNA: TGCGCCAGCAGCCGGTGGACTAGCGACGGGACCCAGTACTTC. The chain couples TRBV5-1 to TRBJ2-5, with 9 positions matching TRBD2. The CDR3 runs to 14 residues. J lost 7 bases, V lost 4 bases, and 8 bases had no gene match. Germline values: CDR1 SGHRS, CDR2 YFSETQ.

This chain joins TRBV21-1 and TRBJ1-2; the tabulated D call, TRBD1, remains unverified against the DNA. TRBV21-1 constitutes a pseudogene. CDR3 size: 14 residues. The CDR3 DNA is TGTGCCAGCAGCCTCGACAGACCCAACTATGGCTACACCTTC. It translates to CASSLDRPNYGYTF.